This T cell receptor beta chain was profiled in a study of T cell clonotyping in hematopoietic cell transplantation. Here immunoSEQ multiplex PCR was the method, and the copy in TCRdb shows in-frame clones only, minus some. The sample shows approximately 9,000 clones, about 75% of them seen only once. There are 14 residues in the CDR3. Per the germline V gene, CDR1 is SNHLY and CDR2 is FYNNEI. Trimming took off 3 bases at V and 3 bases at J, with 8 bases between the two ends. V gene TRBV2 combines with J gene TRBJ1-4; D is undetermined. Source: peripheral blood mononuclear cells, taken 180 days after allogeneic stem cell transplant. The clonotype comes from a female patient aged 50 to 65 who had an allogeneic stem cell transplant from a related donor, so the T cells may come from the graft donor. Some clones in this sample may be carry-over from other donors' samples. The CDR3 nucleotides read TGTGCCAGCAGTGAGGTGGCAGCTAATGAAAAACTGTTTTTT. Amino acid sequence: CASSEVAANEKLFF.